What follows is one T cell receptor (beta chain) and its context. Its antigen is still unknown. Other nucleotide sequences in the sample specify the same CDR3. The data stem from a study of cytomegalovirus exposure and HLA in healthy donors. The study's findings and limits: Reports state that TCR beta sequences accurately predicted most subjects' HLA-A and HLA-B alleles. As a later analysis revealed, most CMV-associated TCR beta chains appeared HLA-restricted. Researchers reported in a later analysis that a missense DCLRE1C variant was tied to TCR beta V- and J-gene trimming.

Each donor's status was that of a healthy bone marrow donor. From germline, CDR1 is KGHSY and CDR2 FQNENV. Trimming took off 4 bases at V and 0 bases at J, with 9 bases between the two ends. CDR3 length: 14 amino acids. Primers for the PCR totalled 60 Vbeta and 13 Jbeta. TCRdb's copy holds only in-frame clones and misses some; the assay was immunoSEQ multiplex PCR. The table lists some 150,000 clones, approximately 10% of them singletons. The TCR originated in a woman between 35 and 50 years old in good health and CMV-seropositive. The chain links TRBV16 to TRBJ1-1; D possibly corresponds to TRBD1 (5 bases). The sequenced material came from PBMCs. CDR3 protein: CASSLGHLNTEAFF. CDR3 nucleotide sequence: TGTGCCAGCAGCCTCGGACACTTGAACACTGAAGCTTTCTTT. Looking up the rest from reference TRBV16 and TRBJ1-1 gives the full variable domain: GEEVAQTPKHLVRGEGQKAKLYCAPIKGHSYVFWYQQVLKNEFKFLISFQNENVFDETGMPKERFSAKCLPNSPCSLEIQATKLEDSAVYFCASSLGHLNTEAFFGQGTRLTVV.